This T cell receptor (beta chain) was identified in a study of blood T cells in healthy people across ages. Study-level points and caveats: Investigators viewed diversity estimates from one million T cells as underestimates, the study reported. Whereas aged donors had fewer naive CD4+ cells, long-lived donors had more of them and higher diversity. Shifts in expanded clonotypes may have been confounded by donor CMV status, which was unknown.

About this clonotype: Antigen: not known.

The CDR3 has 14 amino acids. CDR1 SEHNR and CDR2 FQNEAQ come from the germline V gene (reference sequence). With V trimmed by 6 bases and J by 4 bases, 5 bases remained unmatched. A sample-barcoded 5' primer and a J-beta primer mix were used in a second PCR of roughly 6 to 12 cycles. Any given sample supplied a minimum of 3 million CDR3-containing paired-end reads. TCRdb analysed the 5' RACE reads with MiXCR anew, one entry per CDR3 protein. Here the sample spans about 640,000 distinct CDR3 sequences, 58% being singletons. The receptor was isolated from a man in his sixties in good health. This rearrangement joins TRBV7-9 to TRBJ2-1, with 8 bases matching TRBD1. Source material: blood. DNA of the CDR3: TGTGCCAGCAGGCCGGGACAGGTGTACAATGAGCAGTTCTTC. As protein: CASRPGQVYNEQFF.